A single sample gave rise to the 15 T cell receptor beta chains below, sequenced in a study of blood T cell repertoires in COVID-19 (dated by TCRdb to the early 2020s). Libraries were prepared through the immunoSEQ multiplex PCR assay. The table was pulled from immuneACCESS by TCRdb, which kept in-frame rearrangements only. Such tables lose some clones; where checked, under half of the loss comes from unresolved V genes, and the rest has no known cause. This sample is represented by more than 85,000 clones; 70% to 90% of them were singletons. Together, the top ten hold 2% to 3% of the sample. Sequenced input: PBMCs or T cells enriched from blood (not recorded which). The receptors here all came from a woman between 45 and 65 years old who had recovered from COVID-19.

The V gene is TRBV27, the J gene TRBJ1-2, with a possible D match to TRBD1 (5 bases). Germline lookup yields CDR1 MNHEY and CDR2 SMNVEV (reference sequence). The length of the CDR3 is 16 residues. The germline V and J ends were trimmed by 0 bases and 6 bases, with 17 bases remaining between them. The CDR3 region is CASSLSGQGGWDGYTF. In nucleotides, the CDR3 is TGTGCCAGCAGTTTATCGGGGCAGGGAGGTTGGGATGGCTACACCTTC.

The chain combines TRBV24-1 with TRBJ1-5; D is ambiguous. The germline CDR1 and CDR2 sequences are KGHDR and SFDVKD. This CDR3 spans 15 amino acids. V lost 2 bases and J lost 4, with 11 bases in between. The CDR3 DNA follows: TGTGCCACCAGTGATTCAAGCTCGAGGAATCAGCCCCAGCATTTT. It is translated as CATSDSSSRNQPQHF.

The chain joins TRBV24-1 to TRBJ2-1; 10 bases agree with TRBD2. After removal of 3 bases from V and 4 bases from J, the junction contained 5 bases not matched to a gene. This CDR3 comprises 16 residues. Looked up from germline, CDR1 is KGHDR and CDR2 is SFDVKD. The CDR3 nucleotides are TGTGCCACCAGTGATCGGACTAGCGGAAAATACAATGAGCAGTTCTTC. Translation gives CATSDRTSGKYNEQFF.

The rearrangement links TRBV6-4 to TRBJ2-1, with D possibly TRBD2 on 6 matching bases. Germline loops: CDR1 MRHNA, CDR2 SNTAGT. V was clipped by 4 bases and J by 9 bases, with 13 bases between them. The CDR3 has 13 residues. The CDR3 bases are TGTGCCAGCAGTGCGGCTAGCGAGGGTGAGCAGTTCTTC. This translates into CASSAASEGEQFF.

This CDR3 reads CASSQDRWQGNQPQHF. The CDR3 coding sequence is TGTGCCAGCAGCCAAGATCGGTGGCAGGGCAATCAGCCCCAGCATTTT. The genes are TRBV3-1 (or the pseudogene TRBV3-2) and TRBJ1-5, with D hard to call. Looked up from germline, CDR1 is LGHDT and CDR2 is YNNKEL (reference sequence). The germline V and J ends were trimmed by 0 bases and 2 bases, with 11 bases remaining between them. CDR3 size: 16 residues.

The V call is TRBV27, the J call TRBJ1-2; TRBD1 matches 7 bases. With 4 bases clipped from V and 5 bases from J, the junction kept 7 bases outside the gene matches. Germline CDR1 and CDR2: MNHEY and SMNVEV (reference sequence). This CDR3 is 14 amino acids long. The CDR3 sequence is CASSWTGQGYGYTF. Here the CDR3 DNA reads TGTGCCAGCAGTTGGACAGGCCAGGGATATGGCTACACCTTC.

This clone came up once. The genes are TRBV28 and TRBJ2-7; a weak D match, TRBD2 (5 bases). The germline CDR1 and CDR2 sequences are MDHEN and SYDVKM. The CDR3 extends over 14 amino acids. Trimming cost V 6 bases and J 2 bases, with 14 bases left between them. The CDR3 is CASSTPGNAYEQYF. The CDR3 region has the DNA TGTGCCAGCAGCACCCCGGGGAACGCCTACGAGCAGTACTTC.

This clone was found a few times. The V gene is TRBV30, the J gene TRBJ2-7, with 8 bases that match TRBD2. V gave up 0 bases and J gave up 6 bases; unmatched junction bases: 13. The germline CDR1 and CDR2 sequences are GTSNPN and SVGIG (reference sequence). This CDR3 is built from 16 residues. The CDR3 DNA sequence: TGTGCCTGGAGTGTTAAGAGCGGGGGAGTTGTCCGCGAGCAGTACTTC. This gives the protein CAWSVKSGGVVREQYF.

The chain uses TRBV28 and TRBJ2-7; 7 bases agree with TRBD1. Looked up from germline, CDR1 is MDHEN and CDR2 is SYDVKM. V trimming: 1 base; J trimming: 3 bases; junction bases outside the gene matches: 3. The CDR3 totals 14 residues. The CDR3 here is CASSLFGTVYEQYF. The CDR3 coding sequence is TGTGCCAGCAGTTTATTTGGGACAGTCTACGAGCAGTACTTC.

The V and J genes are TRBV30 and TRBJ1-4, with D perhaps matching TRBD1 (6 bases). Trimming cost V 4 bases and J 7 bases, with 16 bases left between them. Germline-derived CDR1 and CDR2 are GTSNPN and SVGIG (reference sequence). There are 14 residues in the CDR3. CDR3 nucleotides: TGTGCCTGGAATATACAGGGCGACGGTGAAAAACTGTTTTTT. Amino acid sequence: CAWNIQGDGEKLFF.

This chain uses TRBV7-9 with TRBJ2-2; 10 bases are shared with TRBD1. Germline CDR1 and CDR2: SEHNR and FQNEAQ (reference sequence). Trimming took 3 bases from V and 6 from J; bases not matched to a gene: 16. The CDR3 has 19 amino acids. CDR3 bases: TGTGCCAGCAGCTTGCCGGGACAGGGGCCGGGCGAGGTTGCCGGGGAGCTGTTTTTT. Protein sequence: CASSLPGQGPGEVAGELFF.

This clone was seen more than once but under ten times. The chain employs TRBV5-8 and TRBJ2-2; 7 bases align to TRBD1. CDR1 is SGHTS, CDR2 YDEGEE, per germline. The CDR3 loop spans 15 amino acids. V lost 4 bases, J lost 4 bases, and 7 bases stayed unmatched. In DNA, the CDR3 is TGTGCCAGCAGCCCGGGACAGAACCCCACCGGGGAGCTGTTTTTT. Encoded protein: CASSPGQNPTGELFF.

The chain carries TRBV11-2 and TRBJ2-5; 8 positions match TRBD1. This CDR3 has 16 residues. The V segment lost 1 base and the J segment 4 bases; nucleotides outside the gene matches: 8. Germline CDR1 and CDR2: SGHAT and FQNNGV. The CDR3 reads CASSLVSQGAGETQYF. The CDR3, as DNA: TGTGCCAGCAGCTTAGTATCCCAGGGGGCTGGAGAGACCCAGTACTTC.

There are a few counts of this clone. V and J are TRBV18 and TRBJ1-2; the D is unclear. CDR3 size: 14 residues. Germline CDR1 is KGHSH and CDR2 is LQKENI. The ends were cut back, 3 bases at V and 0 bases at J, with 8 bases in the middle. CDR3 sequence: CASSPLQTNYGYTF. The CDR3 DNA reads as TGTGCCAGCTCACCCCTCCAGACTAACTATGGCTACACCTTC.

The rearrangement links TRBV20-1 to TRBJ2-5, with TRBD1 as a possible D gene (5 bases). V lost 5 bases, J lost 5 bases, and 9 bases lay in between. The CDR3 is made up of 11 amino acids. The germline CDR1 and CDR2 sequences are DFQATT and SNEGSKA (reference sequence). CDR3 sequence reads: CSALKGETQYF. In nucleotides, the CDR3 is TGCAGTGCTCTAAAGGGGGAGACCCAGTACTTC.